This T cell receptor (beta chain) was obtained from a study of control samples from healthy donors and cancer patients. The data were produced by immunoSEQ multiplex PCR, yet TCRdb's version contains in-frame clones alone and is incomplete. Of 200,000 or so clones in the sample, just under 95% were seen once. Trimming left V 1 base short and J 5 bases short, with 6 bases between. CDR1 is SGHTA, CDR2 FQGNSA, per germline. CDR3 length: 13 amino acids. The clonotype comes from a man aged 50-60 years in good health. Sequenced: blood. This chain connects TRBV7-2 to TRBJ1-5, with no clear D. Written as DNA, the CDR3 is TGTGCCAGCAGCTTAGAGGGATATCAGCCCCAGCATTTT. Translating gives CASSLEGYQPQHF.